This T cell receptor beta chain emerged from a study of patients and donors after allogeneic stem cell transplantation. This clonotype was seen a few times. Via MiXCR, TCRdb re-called the RT-PCR reads, giving one row per CDR3 protein. The sample holds 410,000 or so distinct CDR3 sequences; around 16% are singletons and the top ten take less than 8.5%. CDR1 SQVTM and CDR2 ANQGSEA come from the germline V gene. Trimming removed 5 bases from V and 2 bases from J, with 13 bases in between. The length of the CDR3 is 13 residues. The receptor was isolated from a human donor who was either an allogeneic HSCT recipient or a stem cell or donor lymphocyte infusion donor (not recorded which). It is not recorded whose cells these are; they may come from a transplant donor. The specimen was blood, either unsorted or a sorted T cell fraction (not recorded which). The V call is TRBV29-1, the J call TRBJ2-7; maybe TRBD1 (6 bases). CDR3 bases: TGCAGCGTTCCCGACAGGTTCACCTACGAGCAGTACTTC. Protein: CSVPDRFTYEQYF.